The 6 T cell receptor beta chains below all came from one sample that was sequenced in a study of T cell responses to AZD1222 COVID-19 vaccine. Sequenced by immunoSEQ multiplex PCR; TCRdb stores in-frame clones only, minus some. The sample has under 150,000 clones; almost 85% are singletons. Sequencing used peripheral blood, obtained 28 days after the second dose of the MenACWY control vaccine. The source of these receptors is an adult who received the MenACWY meningococcal vaccine as a control.

The rearrangement links TRBV5-1 to TRBJ2-7; TRBD1 matches 8 bases. This CDR3 has 13 amino acids. The germline V gene has CDR1 SGHRS and CDR2 YFSETQ. V dropped 3 bases and J dropped 5; count of bases not matched to a gene: 4. CDR3 loop: CASSYTGGHEQYF. The CDR3 DNA reads as TGCGCCAGCAGCTATACAGGGGGTCACGAGCAGTACTTC.

This clone came up once. The chain uses TRBV5-4 and TRBJ1-2; 10 nucleotides align to TRBD1. After removal of 0 bases from V and 4 bases from J, the junction contained 0 bases not matched to a gene. Germline V lookup: CDR1 SGHNT, CDR2 YYREEE (reference sequence). The CDR3 is 14 amino acids. The CDR3 coding sequence is TGTGCCAGCAGCTTGGGGACAGGGGGCTATGGCTACACCTTC. Amino acid sequence: CASSLGTGGYGYTF.

The J gene is TRBJ2-1, the V gene TRBV7-3; a weak D match, TRBD1 (5 bases). This CDR3 contains 17 residues. Trimming took off 2 bases at V and 4 bases at J, with 18 bases between the two ends. The V gene's germline CDR1 is SGHTA and CDR2 FQGTGA. This chain's CDR3 is CASSLSPQGSGYNEQFF. The DNA for the CDR3 is TGTGCCAGCAGCTTATCTCCTCAGGGATCAGGGTACAATGAGCAGTTCTTC.

The chain couples TRBV6-2 or TRBV6-3 to TRBJ2-6; 11 bases line up with TRBD1. In germline, CDR1 is MNHEY, CDR2 SVGEGT. This CDR3 comprises 20 residues. Unmatched junction bases numbered 16, after V lost 6 bases and J lost 3 bases. The CDR3 loop is CASSFEIAGQGEGGANVLTF. The CDR3 nucleotides are TGTGCCAGCAGCTTTGAAATCGCGGGACAGGGGGAAGGTGGGGCCAACGTCCTGACTTTC.

CDR3 bases: TGTGCCAGCAGCGTAGGTAGCGGGGGTACCCTAGTCACAGATACGCAGTATTTT. This sequence encodes CASSVGSGGTLVTDTQYF. The chain links TRBV9 to TRBJ2-3, with 9 bases identical to TRBD2. From germline, CDR1 is SGDLS and CDR2 YYNGEE. V trimming: 0 bases; J trimming: 2 bases; junction bases outside the gene matches: 10. The CDR3 has 18 amino acids.

The chain combines TRBV19 with TRBJ1-5; TRBD1 matches at 7 bases. Germline CDR1 reads LNHDA; CDR2 reads SQIVND (reference sequence). The CDR3 runs to 15 residues. CDR3 amino acids: CATGFEISSNQPQHF. CDR3 in DNA: TGTGCGACAGGGTTTGAAATTAGTAGCAATCAGCCCCAGCATTTT.